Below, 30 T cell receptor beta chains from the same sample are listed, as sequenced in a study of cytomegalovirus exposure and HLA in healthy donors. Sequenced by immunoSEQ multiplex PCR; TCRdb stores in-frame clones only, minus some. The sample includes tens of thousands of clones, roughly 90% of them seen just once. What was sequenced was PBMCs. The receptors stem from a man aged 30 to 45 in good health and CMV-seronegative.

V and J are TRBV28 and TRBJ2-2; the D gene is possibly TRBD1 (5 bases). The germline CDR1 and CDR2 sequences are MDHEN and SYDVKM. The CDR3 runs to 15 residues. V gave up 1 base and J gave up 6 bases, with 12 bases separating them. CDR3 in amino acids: CASSLSPAGPGELFF. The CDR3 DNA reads TGTGCCAGCAGTTTATCTCCAGCAGGGCCCGGGGAGCTGTTTTTT.

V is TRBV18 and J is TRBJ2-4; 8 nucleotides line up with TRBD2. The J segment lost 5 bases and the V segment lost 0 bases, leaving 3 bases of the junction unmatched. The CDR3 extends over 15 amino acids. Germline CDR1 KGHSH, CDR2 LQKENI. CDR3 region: CASSPPPGGENIQYF. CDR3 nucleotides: TGTGCCAGCTCACCACCCCCCGGGGGGGAAAACATTCAGTACTTC.

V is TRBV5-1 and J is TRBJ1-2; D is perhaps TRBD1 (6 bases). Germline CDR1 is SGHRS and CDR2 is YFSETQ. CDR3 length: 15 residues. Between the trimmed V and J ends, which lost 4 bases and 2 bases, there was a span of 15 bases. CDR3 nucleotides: TGCGCCAGCAGCACCCCAGGGACACTCAACTATGGCTACACCTTC. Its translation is CASSTPGTLNYGYTF.

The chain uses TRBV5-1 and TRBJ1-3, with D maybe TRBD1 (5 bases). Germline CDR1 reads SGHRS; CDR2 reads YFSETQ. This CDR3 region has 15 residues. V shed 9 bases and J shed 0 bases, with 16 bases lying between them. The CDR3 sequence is CATRQGVLSGNTIYF. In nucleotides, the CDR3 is TGCGCCACCCGACAAGGGGTTCTCTCTGGAAACACCATATATTTT.

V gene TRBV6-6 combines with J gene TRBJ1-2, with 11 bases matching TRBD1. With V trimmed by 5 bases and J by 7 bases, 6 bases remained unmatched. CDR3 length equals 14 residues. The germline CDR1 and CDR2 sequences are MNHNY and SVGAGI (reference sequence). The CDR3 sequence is CASSTGTGGIGYTF. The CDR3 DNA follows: TGTGCCAGCAGTACAGGGACAGGGGGAATTGGCTACACCTTC.

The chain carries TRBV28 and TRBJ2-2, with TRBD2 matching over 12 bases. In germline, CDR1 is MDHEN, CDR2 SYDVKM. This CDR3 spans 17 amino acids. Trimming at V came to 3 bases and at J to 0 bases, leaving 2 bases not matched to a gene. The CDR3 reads CASSFGLAGTNTGELFF. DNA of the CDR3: TGTGCCAGCAGTTTCGGACTAGCGGGAACGAACACCGGGGAGCTGTTTTTT.

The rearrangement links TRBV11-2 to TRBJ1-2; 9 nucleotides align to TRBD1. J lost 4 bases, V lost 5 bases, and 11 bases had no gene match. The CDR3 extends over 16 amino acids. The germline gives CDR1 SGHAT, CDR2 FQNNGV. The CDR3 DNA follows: TGTGCCAGCAGCCAAAACAGGGGGCGCAGTGGCTATGGCTACACCTTC. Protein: CASSQNRGRSGYGYTF.

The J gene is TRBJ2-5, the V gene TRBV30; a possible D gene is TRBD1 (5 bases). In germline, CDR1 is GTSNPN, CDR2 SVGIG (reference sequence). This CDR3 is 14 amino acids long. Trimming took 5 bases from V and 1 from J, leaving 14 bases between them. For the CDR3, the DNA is TGTGCCTGGTCCTTAGGGGCTTTCCAAGAGACCCAGTACTTC. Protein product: CAWSLGAFQETQYF.

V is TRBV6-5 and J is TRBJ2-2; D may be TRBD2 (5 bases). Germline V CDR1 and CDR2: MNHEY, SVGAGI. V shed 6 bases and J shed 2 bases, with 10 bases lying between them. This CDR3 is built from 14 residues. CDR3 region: CASRLLGNTGELFF. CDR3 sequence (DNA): TGTGCCAGCAGACTACTAGGAAACACCGGGGAGCTGTTTTTT.

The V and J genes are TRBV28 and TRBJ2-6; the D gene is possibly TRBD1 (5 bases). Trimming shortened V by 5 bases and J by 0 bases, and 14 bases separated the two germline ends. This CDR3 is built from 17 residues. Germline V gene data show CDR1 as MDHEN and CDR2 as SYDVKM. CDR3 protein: CASSTWAGNSGANVLTF. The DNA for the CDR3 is TGTGCCAGCAGTACTTGGGCAGGGAACTCTGGGGCCAACGTCCTGACTTTC. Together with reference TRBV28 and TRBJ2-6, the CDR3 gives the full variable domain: DVKVTQSSRYLVKRTGEKVFLECVQDMDHENMFWYRQDPGLGLRLIYFSYDVKMKEKGDIPEGYSVSREKKERFSLILESASTNQTSMYLCASSTWAGNSGANVLTFGAGSRLTVL.

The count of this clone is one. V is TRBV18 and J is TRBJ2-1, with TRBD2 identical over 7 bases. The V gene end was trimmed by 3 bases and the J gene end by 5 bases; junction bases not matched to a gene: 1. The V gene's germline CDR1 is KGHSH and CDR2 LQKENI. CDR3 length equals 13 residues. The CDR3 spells CASSPGGDNEQFF. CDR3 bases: TGTGCCAGCTCACCGGGGGGGGACAATGAGCAGTTCTTC.

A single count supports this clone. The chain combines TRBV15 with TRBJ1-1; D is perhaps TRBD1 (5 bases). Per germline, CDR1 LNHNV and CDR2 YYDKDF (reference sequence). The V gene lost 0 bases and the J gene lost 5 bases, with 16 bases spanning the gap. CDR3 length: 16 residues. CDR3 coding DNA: TGTGCCACCAGCAGAGATGTTGGGACTGTTGAAACTGAAGCTTTCTTT. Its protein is CATSRDVGTVETEAFF. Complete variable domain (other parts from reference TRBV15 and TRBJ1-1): DAMVIQNPRYQVTQFGKPVTLSCSQTLNHNVMYWYQQKSSQAPKLLFHYYDKDFNNEADTPDNFQSRRPNTSFCFLDIRSPGLGDTAMYLCATSRDVGTVETEAFFGQGTRLTVV.

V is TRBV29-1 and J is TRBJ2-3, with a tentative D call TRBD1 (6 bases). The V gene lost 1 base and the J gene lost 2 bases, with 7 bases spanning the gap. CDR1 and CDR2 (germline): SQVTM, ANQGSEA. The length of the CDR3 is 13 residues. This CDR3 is CSVEAGVTDTQYF. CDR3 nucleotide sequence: TGCAGCGTTGAAGCAGGGGTCACAGATACGCAGTATTTT.

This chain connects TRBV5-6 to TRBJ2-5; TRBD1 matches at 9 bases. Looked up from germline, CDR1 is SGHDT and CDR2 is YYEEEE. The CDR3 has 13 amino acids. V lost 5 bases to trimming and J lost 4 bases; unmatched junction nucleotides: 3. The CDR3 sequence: CASSWDRAETQYF. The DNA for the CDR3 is TGTGCCAGCAGTTGGGACAGGGCAGAGACCCAGTACTTC.

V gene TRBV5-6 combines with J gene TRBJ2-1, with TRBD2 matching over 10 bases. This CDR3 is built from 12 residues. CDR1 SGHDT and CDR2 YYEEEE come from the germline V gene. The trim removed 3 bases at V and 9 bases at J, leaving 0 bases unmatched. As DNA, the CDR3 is TGTGCCAGCAGCTGGACTAGCGGTGAGCAGTTCTTC. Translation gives CASSWTSGEQFF.

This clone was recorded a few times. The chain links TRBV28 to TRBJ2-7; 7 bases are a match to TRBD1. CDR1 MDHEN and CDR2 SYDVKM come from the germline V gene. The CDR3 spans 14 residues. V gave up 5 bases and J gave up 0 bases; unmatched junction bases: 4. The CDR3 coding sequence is TGTGCCAGCAGTCTCTGGACAGGCTCCTACGAGCAGTACTTC. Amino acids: CASSLWTGSYEQYF.

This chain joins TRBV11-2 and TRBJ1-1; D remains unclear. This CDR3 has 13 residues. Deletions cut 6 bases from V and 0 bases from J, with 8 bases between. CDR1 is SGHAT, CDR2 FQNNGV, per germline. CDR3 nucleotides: TGTGCCAGCAGTACCTTAGTGAACACTGAAGCTTTCTTT. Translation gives CASSTLVNTEAFF.

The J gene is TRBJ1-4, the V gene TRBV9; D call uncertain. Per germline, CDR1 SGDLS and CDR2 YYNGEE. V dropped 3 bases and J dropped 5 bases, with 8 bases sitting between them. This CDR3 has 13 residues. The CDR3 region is CASSADGNEKLFF. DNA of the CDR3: TGTGCCAGCAGCGCCGACGGGAATGAAAAACTGTTTTTT.

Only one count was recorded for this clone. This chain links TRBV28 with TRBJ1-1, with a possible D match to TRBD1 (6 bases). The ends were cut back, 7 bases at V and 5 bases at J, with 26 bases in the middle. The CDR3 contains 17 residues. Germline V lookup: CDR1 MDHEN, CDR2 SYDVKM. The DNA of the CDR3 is TGTGCCAGCACAGACACAGGGTTAAGGCGGCCTGGGACTGAAGCTTTCTTT. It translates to CASTDTGLRRPGTEAFF.

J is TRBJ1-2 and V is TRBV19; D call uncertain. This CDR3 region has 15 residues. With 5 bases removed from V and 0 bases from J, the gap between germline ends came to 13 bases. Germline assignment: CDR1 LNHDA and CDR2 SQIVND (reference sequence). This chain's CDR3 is CASSAKHDTNYGYTF. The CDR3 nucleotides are TGTGCCAGTAGTGCGAAGCATGACACTAACTATGGCTACACCTTC.

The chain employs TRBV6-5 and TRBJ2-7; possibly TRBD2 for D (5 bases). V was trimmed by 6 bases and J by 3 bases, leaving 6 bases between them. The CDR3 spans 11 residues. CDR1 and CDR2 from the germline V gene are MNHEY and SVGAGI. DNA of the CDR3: TGTGCCAGCAGGCGGGTCTACGAGCAGTACTTC. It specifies CASRRVYEQYF.

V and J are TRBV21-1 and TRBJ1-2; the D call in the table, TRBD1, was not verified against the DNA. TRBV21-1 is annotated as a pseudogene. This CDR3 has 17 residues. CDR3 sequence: CASSSQDRAGFCYGYTF. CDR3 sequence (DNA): TGTGCCAGCAGCTCACAAGACAGGGCCGGGTTTTGTTATGGCTACACCTTC.

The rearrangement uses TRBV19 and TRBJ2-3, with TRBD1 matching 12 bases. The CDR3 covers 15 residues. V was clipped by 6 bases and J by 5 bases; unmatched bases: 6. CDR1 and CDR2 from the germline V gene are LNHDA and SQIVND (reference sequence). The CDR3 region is CASRGQGAREDTQYF. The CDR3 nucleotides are TGTGCCAGTAGGGGACAGGGGGCTCGAGAAGATACGCAGTATTTT.

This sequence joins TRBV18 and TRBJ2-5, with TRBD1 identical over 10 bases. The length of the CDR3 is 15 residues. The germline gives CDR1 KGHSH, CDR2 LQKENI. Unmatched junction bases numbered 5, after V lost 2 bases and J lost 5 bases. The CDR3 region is CASSPGDRGWETQYF. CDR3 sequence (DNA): TGTGCCAGCTCACCAGGGGACAGGGGATGGGAGACCCAGTACTTC.

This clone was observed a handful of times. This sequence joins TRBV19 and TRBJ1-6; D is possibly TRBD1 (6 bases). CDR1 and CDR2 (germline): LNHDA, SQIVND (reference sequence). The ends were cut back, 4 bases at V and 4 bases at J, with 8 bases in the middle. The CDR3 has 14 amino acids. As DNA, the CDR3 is TGTGCCAGTAGTACACAGGGATATAATTCACCCCTCCACTTT. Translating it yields CASSTQGYNSPLHF.

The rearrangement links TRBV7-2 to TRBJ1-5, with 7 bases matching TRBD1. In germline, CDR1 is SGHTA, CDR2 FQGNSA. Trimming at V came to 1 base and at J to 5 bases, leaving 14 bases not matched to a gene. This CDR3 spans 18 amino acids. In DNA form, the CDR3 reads TGTGCCAGCAGCTTAGATAGGTCCCCTGCAGGGGGGTATCAGCCCCAGCATTTT. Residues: CASSLDRSPAGGYQPQHF.

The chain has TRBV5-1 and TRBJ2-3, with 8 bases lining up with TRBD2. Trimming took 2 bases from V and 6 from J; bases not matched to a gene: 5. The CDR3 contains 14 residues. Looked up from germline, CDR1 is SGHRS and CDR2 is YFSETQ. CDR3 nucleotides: TGCGCCAGCAGCTTCCCGACTAGCGCGGATACGCAGTATTTT. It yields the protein CASSFPTSADTQYF. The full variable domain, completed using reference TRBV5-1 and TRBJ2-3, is KAGVTQTPRYLIKTRGQQVTLSCSPISGHRSVSWYQQTPGQGLQFLFEYFSETQRNKGNFPGRFSGRQFSNSRSEMNVSTLELGDSALYLCASSFPTSADTQYFGPGTRLTVL.

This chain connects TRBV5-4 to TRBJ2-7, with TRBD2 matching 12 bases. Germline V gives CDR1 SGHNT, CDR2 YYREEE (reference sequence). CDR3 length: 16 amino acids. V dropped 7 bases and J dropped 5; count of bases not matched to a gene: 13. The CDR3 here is CASQEGRTSGTHEQYF. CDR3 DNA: TGTGCCAGCCAAGAGGGAAGGACTAGCGGGACTCACGAGCAGTACTTC.

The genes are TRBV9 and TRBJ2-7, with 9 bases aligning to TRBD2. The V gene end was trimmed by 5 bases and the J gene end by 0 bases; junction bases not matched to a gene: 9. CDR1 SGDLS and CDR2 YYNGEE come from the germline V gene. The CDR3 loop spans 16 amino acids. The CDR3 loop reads CASSPRLAVSSYEQYF. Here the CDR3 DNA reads TGTGCCAGCAGTCCTAGACTAGCGGTGAGCTCCTACGAGCAGTACTTC.

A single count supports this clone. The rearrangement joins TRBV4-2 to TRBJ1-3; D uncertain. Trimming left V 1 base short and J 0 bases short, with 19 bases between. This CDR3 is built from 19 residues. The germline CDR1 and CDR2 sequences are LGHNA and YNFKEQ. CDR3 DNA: TGTGCCAGCAGCCAAGTCAGAACGACCGACACTTACTCTGGAAACACCATATATTTT. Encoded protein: CASSQVRTTDTYSGNTIYF.